These T cell receptor beta chains were read from a single sample in a study of cytomegalovirus exposure and HLA in healthy donors. TCRdb keeps only in-frame clones here, not all; method: immunoSEQ multiplex PCR. The sample shows some 150,000 clones, 85% to 90% of them seen only once. Sequenced: PBMCs. These receptor sequences come from a man younger than 35 in good health and CMV-seronegative. Both conserved end residues are part of each CDR3. A D gene is named only where the DNA matches it firmly. Clone size is shown for a subset of rows, as once, few, many or a class of expanded clone.

j_call v_call d_call clone_size cdr3_aa cdr3_nt
TRBJ2-3 TRBV28 TRBD2 - CASSFRGVSTDTQYF TGTGCCAGCAGTTTCCGGGGGGTAAGCACAGATACGCAGTATTTT
TRBJ2-1 TRBV6-6 TRBD1 - CASGRGQLGNEQFF TGTGCCAGCGGACGGGGACAGCTCGGAAATGAGCAGTTCTTC
TRBJ2-2 TRBV9 TRBD2 - CASSLAGANTGELFF TGTGCCAGCAGCCTAGCGGGTGCGAACACCGGGGAGCTGTTTTTT
TRBJ1-1 TRBV19 - - CASSIFTDRTLNTEAFF TGTGCCAGTAGTATCTTTACCGACAGAACATTGAACACTGAAGCTTTCTTT
TRBJ2-7 TRBV27 TRBD1 few CASSRPDRAEQYF TGTGCCAGCAGTCGCCCGGACAGGGCTGAGCAGTACTTC
TRBJ2-3 TRBV5-4 - - CASSPEGSSTDTQYF TGTGCCAGCAGCCCGGAGGGATCTAGCACAGATACGCAGTATTTT
TRBJ2-5 TRBV7-2 TRBD1 - CASSPHGAGGVVAQYF TGTGCCAGCAGCCCCCACGGTGCAGGGGGCGTTGTTGCCCAGTACTTC
TRBJ1-5 TRBV4-1 - - CASSQDIGRGTRQPQHF TGCGCCAGCAGCCAAGATATTGGCAGGGGTACGAGACAGCCCCAGCATTTT
TRBJ1-2 TRBV18 TRBD1 - CASSPPMDRGHGYTF TGTGCCAGCTCACCACCCATGGACAGGGGGCATGGCTACACCTTC
TRBJ2-7 TRBV25-1 TRBD2 - CASSGGSSYEQYF TGTGCCAGCAGTGGCGGGAGCTCCTACGAGCAGTACTTC
TRBJ2-1 TRBV4-1 - - CASSRQATLEQFF TGCGCCAGCTCCCGACAGGCTACTCTCGAGCAGTTCTTC
TRBJ1-3 TRBV9 - - CASSVAVEGLGNTIYF TGTGCCAGCAGCGTAGCTGTAGAGGGCCTTGGAAACACCATATATTTT
TRBJ1-4 TRBV5-1 - - CASSPRSAFEKLFF TGCGCCAGCAGCCCCAGGTCGGCGTTTGAAAAACTGTTTTTT
TRBJ1-2 TRBV7-2 TRBD1 - CASSPGQLLYGYTF TGTGCCAGCAGCCCGGGACAGCTACTTTATGGCTACACCTTC
TRBJ2-6 TRBV10-3 TRBD1 few CAISGDRFNVLTF TGTGCCATCAGTGGGGACAGATTCAACGTCCTGACTTTC
TRBJ1-1 TRBV5-6 TRBD1 - CASSSNRGWVTEAFF TGTGCCAGCAGCTCAAACAGGGGGTGGGTCACTGAAGCTTTCTTT
TRBJ2-7 TRBV5-8 - once CAGPAGETYEQYF TGTGCCGGGCCTGCAGGGGAAACCTACGAGCAGTACTTC
TRBJ2-7 TRBV6-1 TRBD1 - CASSVTAGTGNGEQYF TGTGCCAGCAGTGTGACCGCCGGGACAGGGAATGGGGAGCAGTACTTC
TRBJ2-7 TRBV10-3 - - CAISNAGTPSYEQYF TGTGCCATCAGTAACGCCGGGACTCCCTCCTACGAGCAGTACTTC
TRBJ2-1 TRBV4-3 TRBD2 - CASSPQAGDNNEQFF TGCGCCAGCAGCCCCCAAGCGGGAGACAACAATGAGCAGTTCTTC
TRBJ2-6 TRBV5-1 TRBD2 - CASSPGGTGANVLTF TGCGCCAGCAGCCCGGGGGGAACTGGGGCCAACGTCCTGACTTTC
TRBJ2-5 TRBV25-1 - - CASSRPGPYRETQYF TGTGCCAGCAGCCGGCCGGGTCCCTATCGGGAGACCCAGTACTTC
TRBJ1-2 TRBV6-6 TRBD1 many CALGQGGVYGYTF TGTGCTTTGGGACAGGGAGGCGTTTATGGCTACACCTTC
TRBJ1-2 TRBV4-2 - few CASSQDEGGGYGYTF TGTGCCAGCAGCCAAGATGAAGGGGGTGGCTATGGCTACACCTTC
TRBJ2-5 TRBV6-4 - - CAHDRPHQETQYF TGTGCCCACGACAGACCCCACCAAGAGACCCAGTACTTC
TRBJ2-7 TRBV11-2 TRBD2 few CASSRTSGYEQYF TGTGCCAGCAGCCGGACTAGCGGCTACGAGCAGTACTTC
TRBJ2-1 TRBV30 - - CAWGHTGNEQFF TGTGCCTGGGGACATACAGGGAATGAGCAGTTCTTC
TRBJ1-2 TRBV5-6 - - CASSPVGEAYGYTF TGTGCCAGCAGCCCTGTCGGGGAGGCCTATGGCTACACCTTC
TRBJ2-3 TRBV6-5 - - CASSYSQGNTDTQYF TGTGCCAGCAGTTACTCACAGGGAAACACAGATACGCAGTATTTT
TRBJ2-1 TRBV5-1 - - CASSIGHVSYNEQFF TGCGCCAGCAGCATCGGACACGTAAGCTACAATGAGCAGTTCTTC
TRBJ2-7 TRBV27 TRBD2 - CASRTSGKRYEQYF TGTGCCAGCAGGACTAGCGGGAAGAGGTACGAGCAGTACTTC
TRBJ1-1 TRBV2 TRBD1 - CASSPQGATEAFF TGTGCCAGCAGCCCACAGGGGGCCACTGAAGCTTTCTTT
TRBJ1-1 TRBV10-3 TRBD1 - CAIGGSGTGASMNTEAFF TGTGCCATCGGGGGATCCGGGACAGGGGCATCTATGAACACTGAAGCTTTCTTT
TRBJ1-1 TRBV7-2 TRBD1 - CASSRQGWRNTEAFF TGTGCCAGCAGCCGACAGGGCTGGCGGAACACTGAAGCTTTCTTT
TRBJ1-2 TRBV18 TRBD1 once CASSPDRVKGYTF TGTGCCAGCTCACCTGACAGGGTGAAAGGCTACACCTTC
TRBJ2-7 TRBV21-1 - - CASKGTSGRSGEQYF TGTGCCAGCAAGGGGACTAGCGGGAGATCGGGAGAGCAGTACTTC
TRBJ2-1 TRBV29-1 TRBD2 - CSVEVSSGREQFF TGCAGCGTTGAAGTATCGAGCGGGAGGGAGCAGTTCTTC
TRBJ1-2 TRBV7-2 TRBD1 - CASSLNRGYYGYTF TGTGCCAGCAGCTTAAACAGGGGTTACTATGGCTACACCTTC